The sample holds a few counts of the clone carrying this T cell receptor beta chain. Its antigen is as yet unknown. This record comes from a study of OX40 agonist ivuxolimab in advanced cancers. The wider study: A male proportion of over 75% was recorded, with mean age about 60 years and range 23 to 79. Study-level points and caveats: Patients with a partial response at 0.1-3.0 mg/kg had among the lowest clonal expansion.

Repertoires were generated with immunoSEQ multiplex PCR, while TCRdb's copy carries only in-frame clones and drops some. The data contain about 100,000 clones, approximately 91% of them singletons. The timepoints at which blood was sampled were baseline, cycle 4 day 1, and cycle 7 day 1. The sequence was obtained from an adult with an advanced solid tumor such as melanoma, head and neck, liver or kidney cancer. Sequencing used CD4+ or CD8+ T cells sorted from blood, obtained in a trial of the OX40 agonist ivuxolimab.

The CDR3 bases are TGTGCCAGCAGTAACAATCAGCCCCAGCATTTT. Amino acids: CASSNNQPQHF. V is TRBV6-5 and J is TRBJ1-5; D not resolved. This CDR3 contains 11 residues. V was shortened by 5 bases and J by 3 bases, with 2 bases between the two germline ends. CDR1 and CDR2 (germline): MNHEY, SVGAGI.